The rows below give T cell receptor beta chains drawn from one sample of a study of blood T cells in healthy people across ages. TCRdb recomputed calls from the 5' RACE reads with MiXCR, one row per CDR3 protein. This sample has around 1,700,000 distinct CDR3 sequences, with approximately 28% found just once. Sequencing used blood. Receptors originate from a woman aged 25 to 45 in good health. The CDR3 runs from the conserved cysteine through the conserved F or W. Each record gives: J gene, clone size, V gene, D gene, CDR3 DNA, CDR3 protein. D genes are given only for firm matches. Clone size, where shown, is once, few, many, or a class for clones that have expanded.

j_gene: TRBJ2-7; abundance: NA; v_gene: TRBV5-1; d_gene: TRBD1; CDR3nt: TGCGCCAGCGGCTTGTCAGGCACAGGGGGCGCGGGGCAGTACTTC; CDR3aa: CASGLSGTGGAGQYF
j_gene: TRBJ2-5; abundance: NA; v_gene: TRBV5-6; d_gene: NA; CDR3nt: TGTGCCAGCACCCCTTCCGAGACAGGAAGTGGGACCCAGTACTTC; CDR3aa: CASTPSETGSGTQYF
j_gene: TRBJ1-1; abundance: few; v_gene: TRBV20-1; d_gene: TRBD1; CDR3nt: TGCAGTGCCCGGAGAGGCATCGGATTACAGGGGCACACTGAAGCTTTCTTT; CDR3aa: CSARRGIGLQGHTEAFF
j_gene: TRBJ1-6; abundance: NA; v_gene: TRBV30; d_gene: TRBD1; CDR3nt: TGTGCCTACGCCGGGACAGTAGGATCACCCCTCCACTTT; CDR3aa: CAYAGTVGSPLHF
j_gene: TRBJ2-4; abundance: NA; v_gene: TRBV3-1; d_gene: TRBD1; CDR3nt: TGTGCCAGCAGCCAGGCCGGACAGGGCGGGGATCTAGCCAAAAACATTCAGTACTTC; CDR3aa: CASSQAGQGGDLAKNIQYF
j_gene: TRBJ2-1; abundance: few; v_gene: TRBV7-9; d_gene: NA; CDR3nt: TGTGCCAGCAGCTTACGGGAGTGGGATGAGCAGTTCTTC; CDR3aa: CASSLREWDEQFF
j_gene: TRBJ2-1; abundance: NA; v_gene: TRBV3-1; d_gene: TRBD1; CDR3nt: TGTGCCGGTTGTGGGACAGCCCAGTTCTTC; CDR3aa: CAGCGTAQFF
j_gene: TRBJ2-6; abundance: NA; v_gene: TRBV7-6; d_gene: NA; CDR3nt: TGTGCCAGCAGCTTCCCGTTATCTGGGGCCAACGTCCTGACTTTC; CDR3aa: CASSFPLSGANVLTF
j_gene: TRBJ2-5; abundance: many; v_gene: TRBV11-2; d_gene: NA; CDR3nt: TGTGCCAGCAGCTTAGATACTAGCCAATACCAAGAGACCCAGTACTTC; CDR3aa: CASSLDTSQYQETQYF
j_gene: TRBJ2-7; abundance: few; v_gene: TRBV12-3/TRBV12-4; d_gene: NA; CDR3nt: TGTGCCAGCAGTTTACGAAGCTCCTACAATGAGCAGTACTTC; CDR3aa: CASSLRSSYNEQYF
j_gene: TRBJ2-7; abundance: many; v_gene: TRBV10-3; d_gene: TRBD2; CDR3nt: TGTGCCATCGCGGGGACTAGCGGTACCTACGAGCAGTACTTC; CDR3aa: CAIAGTSGTYEQYF
j_gene: TRBJ1-2; abundance: many; v_gene: TRBV12-3/TRBV12-4; d_gene: TRBD1; CDR3nt: TGTGCCAGCAGTCCCCCGGGACAGGGGTTGGGGGGCTACACCTTC; CDR3aa: CASSPPGQGLGGYTF
j_gene: TRBJ2-3; abundance: NA; v_gene: TRBV12-3/TRBV12-4; d_gene: TRBD2; CDR3nt: TGTGCCAGCAGTTTAGGGGTCGGCGGGGGGGGAGCAGATGTGCAGTATTTT; CDR3aa: CASSLGVGGGGADVQYF
j_gene: TRBJ1-6; abundance: few; v_gene: TRBV7-9; d_gene: NA; CDR3nt: TGTGCCAGCAGATTTGAAGGCGGGGCTGCCATTTCACCCCTCCACTTT; CDR3aa: CASRFEGGAAISPLHF
j_gene: TRBJ2-7; abundance: few; v_gene: TRBV6-1; d_gene: TRBD2; CDR3nt: TGTGCCAGCACACCTCGACTAGCGGGGGGTCTCAGCTCCTACGAGCAGTACTTC; CDR3aa: CASTPRLAGGLSSYEQYF
j_gene: TRBJ2-3; abundance: NA; v_gene: TRBV20-1; d_gene: TRBD1; CDR3nt: TGCAGTGCTAGAAAATGGGACAGGGAGAATAGGATGACAGATACGCAGTATTTT; CDR3aa: CSARKWDRENRMTDTQYF
j_gene: TRBJ1-5; abundance: NA; v_gene: TRBV4-1; d_gene: NA; CDR3nt: TGCGCCAGCAGCCAAGAGGCCGGGAGTCAGCCCCAGCATTTT; CDR3aa: CASSQEAGSQPQHF
j_gene: TRBJ1-2; abundance: many; v_gene: TRBV10-3; d_gene: TRBD1; CDR3nt: TGTGCCATCAGTGCCGGGACAGGGGGAGATGGCTACACCTTC; CDR3aa: CAISAGTGGDGYTF
j_gene: TRBJ2-1; abundance: few; v_gene: TRBV7-9; d_gene: TRBD2; CDR3nt: TGTGCCAGCAGCTTTAGCGGGGGGGCCCCTGAGCAGTTCTTC; CDR3aa: CASSFSGGAPEQFF
j_gene: TRBJ2-7; abundance: NA; v_gene: TRBV2; d_gene: NA; CDR3nt: TGTGCCAGCAGTGAAGGACAGCTTGCCTACGAGCAGTGCTTC; CDR3aa: CASSEGQLAYEQCF
j_gene: TRBJ2-5; abundance: once; v_gene: TRBV24-1; d_gene: TRBD2; CDR3nt: TGTGCCGCCAGTGCGGGTAGCGGGTCGTACCAAGAGACCCAGTACTTC; CDR3aa: CAASAGSGSYQETQYF
j_gene: TRBJ2-7; abundance: many; v_gene: TRBV29-1; d_gene: NA; CDR3nt: TGCAGCGTTGTGACCTACGAGCAGTACTTC; CDR3aa: CSVVTYEQYF
j_gene: TRBJ2-3; abundance: NA; v_gene: TRBV12-5; d_gene: NA; CDR3nt: TGTGCTAGTGGTTTCTACCGGGACTCCCTTAGCGCAGATACGCAGTATTTT; CDR3aa: CASGFYRDSLSADTQYF
j_gene: TRBJ1-2; abundance: many; v_gene: TRBV7-2; d_gene: NA; CDR3nt: TGTGCCAGCAGCCCTTTATTTGACGGCTACACCTTC; CDR3aa: CASSPLFDGYTF
j_gene: TRBJ1-6; abundance: NA; v_gene: TRBV5-1; d_gene: NA; CDR3nt: TGCGCCAGCAGCGGGGATTTACAGGGCGCGCCCCTCCACTTT; CDR3aa: CASSGDLQGAPLHF
j_gene: TRBJ2-6; abundance: many; v_gene: TRBV6-5; d_gene: NA; CDR3nt: TGTGCCAGCAGTTACAAGGGGGCTGGGGCCAACGTCCTGACTTTC; CDR3aa: CASSYKGAGANVLTF
j_gene: TRBJ2-4; abundance: many; v_gene: TRBV24-1; d_gene: TRBD1; CDR3nt: TGTGCCACCAGGGGGACAGAAGACATTCAGTACTTC; CDR3aa: CATRGTEDIQYF
j_gene: TRBJ2-1; abundance: NA; v_gene: TRBV3-1; d_gene: TRBD2; CDR3nt: TGTGCCAGCAGCCAGCAAGCGGGGGGGCCCTACGAGCAGTTCTTC; CDR3aa: CASSQQAGGPYEQFF
j_gene: TRBJ1-1; abundance: NA; v_gene: TRBV19; d_gene: TRBD1; CDR3nt: TGTGCCAGTAGTACTGTCCGGACAGGGTCCAACACTGGAGCTTTCTTT; CDR3aa: CASSTVRTGSNTGAFF
j_gene: TRBJ2-7; abundance: NA; v_gene: TRBV7-8; d_gene: TRBD2; CDR3nt: TGTGCCAGCAGCACTAGACTAGCGGGAGGGGTCGAGCAGTACTTC; CDR3aa: CASSTRLAGGVEQYF
j_gene: TRBJ2-1; abundance: NA; v_gene: TRBV24-1; d_gene: NA; CDR3nt: TGTGCCACCAGTGATACACGGGCCTCGCACAATGAGCAGTTCTTC; CDR3aa: CATSDTRASHNEQFF
j_gene: TRBJ2-3; abundance: NA; v_gene: TRBV12-3/TRBV12-4; d_gene: NA; CDR3nt: TGTGCCAGCAGTTTCCAGAGGACAGCACCCTCGAAAAGTGCGCAGTATTTT; CDR3aa: CASSFQRTAPSKSAQYF
j_gene: TRBJ2-7; abundance: many; v_gene: TRBV18; d_gene: NA; CDR3nt: TGTGCCAGCAGCGGAACAGGCACCTACGAGCAGTACTTC; CDR3aa: CASSGTGTYEQYF
j_gene: TRBJ2-5; abundance: many; v_gene: TRBV9; d_gene: NA; CDR3nt: TGTGCCAGCAGCGGACTACAAGAGACCCAGTACTTC; CDR3aa: CASSGLQETQYF
j_gene: TRBJ2-2; abundance: NA; v_gene: TRBV29-1; d_gene: NA; CDR3nt: TGCAGCGTTGCTTTGCAGGGAAGTGCCGGGGAGCTGTTTTTT; CDR3aa: CSVALQGSAGELFF
j_gene: TRBJ2-1; abundance: NA; v_gene: TRBV20-1; d_gene: TRBD2; CDR3nt: TGCAGTGCTGGAGCCCAGCGGGGGGGACCCTACAATGAGCAGTTCTTC; CDR3aa: CSAGAQRGGPYNEQFF
j_gene: TRBJ2-3; abundance: few; v_gene: TRBV20-1; d_gene: NA; CDR3nt: TGCAGTGCTAGAGCCGAGCAGTCCACAGATACGCAGTATTTT; CDR3aa: CSARAEQSTDTQYF
j_gene: TRBJ1-2; abundance: few; v_gene: TRBV6-1; d_gene: NA; CDR3nt: TGTGCCAGCAGTGCCGATCGCGGCAGGGCGGGTTTAGCTAACTATGGCTACACCTTC; CDR3aa: CASSADRGRAGLANYGYTF
j_gene: TRBJ2-3; abundance: NA; v_gene: TRBV28; d_gene: TRBD1; CDR3nt: TGTGCCAGCAGCCGACCACCACAGGGGCTCACAGATACGCAGTATTTT; CDR3aa: CASSRPPQGLTDTQYF
j_gene: TRBJ2-5; abundance: NA; v_gene: TRBV13; d_gene: TRBD2; CDR3nt: TGTGCCAGCAGCGTATTAGCGGGGGATCAAGAGACCCAGTACTTC; CDR3aa: CASSVLAGDQETQYF
j_gene: TRBJ2-5; abundance: NA; v_gene: TRBV24-1; d_gene: TRBD2; CDR3nt: TGTGCCACCAGTGATACTCGAGCGGGGGAACCAGAGACCCAGTACTTC; CDR3aa: CATSDTRAGEPETQYF
j_gene: TRBJ2-7; abundance: few; v_gene: TRBV20-1; d_gene: NA; CDR3nt: TGCAGTGGAAGGGGGGACTCCTCCTACGAGCAGTACTTC; CDR3aa: CSGRGDSSYEQYF
j_gene: TRBJ2-7; abundance: many; v_gene: TRBV5-5; d_gene: NA; CDR3nt: TGTGCCAGCAGCCTTCGGGACGGGGTCTACGAGCAGTACTTC; CDR3aa: CASSLRDGVYEQYF
j_gene: TRBJ1-1; abundance: few; v_gene: TRBV7-9; d_gene: TRBD1; CDR3nt: TGTGCCAGCAGCCCAGGGGGACAGATGAACACTGAAGCTTTCTTT; CDR3aa: CASSPGGQMNTEAFF